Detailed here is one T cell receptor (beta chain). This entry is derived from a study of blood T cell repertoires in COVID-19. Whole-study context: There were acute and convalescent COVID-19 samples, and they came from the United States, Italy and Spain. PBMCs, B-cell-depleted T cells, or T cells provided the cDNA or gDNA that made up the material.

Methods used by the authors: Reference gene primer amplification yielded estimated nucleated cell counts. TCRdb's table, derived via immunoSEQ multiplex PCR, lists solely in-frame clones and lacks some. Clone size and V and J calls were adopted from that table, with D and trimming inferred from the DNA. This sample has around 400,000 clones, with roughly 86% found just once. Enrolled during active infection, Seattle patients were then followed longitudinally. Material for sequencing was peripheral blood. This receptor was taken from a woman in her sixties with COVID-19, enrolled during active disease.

The CDR3 protein is CAISTGLAGHAYNEQFF. In DNA form, the CDR3 reads TGTGCCATCAGTACGGGACTAGCGGGGCACGCCTACAATGAGCAGTTCTTC. The rearrangement joins TRBV10-3 to TRBJ2-1, with TRBD2 matching 13 bases. CDR1 and CDR2 (germline): ENHRY, SYGVKD. Germline trimming cut 5 bases from V and 2 bases from J; bases unmatched to any gene: 6. This CDR3 contains 17 residues.